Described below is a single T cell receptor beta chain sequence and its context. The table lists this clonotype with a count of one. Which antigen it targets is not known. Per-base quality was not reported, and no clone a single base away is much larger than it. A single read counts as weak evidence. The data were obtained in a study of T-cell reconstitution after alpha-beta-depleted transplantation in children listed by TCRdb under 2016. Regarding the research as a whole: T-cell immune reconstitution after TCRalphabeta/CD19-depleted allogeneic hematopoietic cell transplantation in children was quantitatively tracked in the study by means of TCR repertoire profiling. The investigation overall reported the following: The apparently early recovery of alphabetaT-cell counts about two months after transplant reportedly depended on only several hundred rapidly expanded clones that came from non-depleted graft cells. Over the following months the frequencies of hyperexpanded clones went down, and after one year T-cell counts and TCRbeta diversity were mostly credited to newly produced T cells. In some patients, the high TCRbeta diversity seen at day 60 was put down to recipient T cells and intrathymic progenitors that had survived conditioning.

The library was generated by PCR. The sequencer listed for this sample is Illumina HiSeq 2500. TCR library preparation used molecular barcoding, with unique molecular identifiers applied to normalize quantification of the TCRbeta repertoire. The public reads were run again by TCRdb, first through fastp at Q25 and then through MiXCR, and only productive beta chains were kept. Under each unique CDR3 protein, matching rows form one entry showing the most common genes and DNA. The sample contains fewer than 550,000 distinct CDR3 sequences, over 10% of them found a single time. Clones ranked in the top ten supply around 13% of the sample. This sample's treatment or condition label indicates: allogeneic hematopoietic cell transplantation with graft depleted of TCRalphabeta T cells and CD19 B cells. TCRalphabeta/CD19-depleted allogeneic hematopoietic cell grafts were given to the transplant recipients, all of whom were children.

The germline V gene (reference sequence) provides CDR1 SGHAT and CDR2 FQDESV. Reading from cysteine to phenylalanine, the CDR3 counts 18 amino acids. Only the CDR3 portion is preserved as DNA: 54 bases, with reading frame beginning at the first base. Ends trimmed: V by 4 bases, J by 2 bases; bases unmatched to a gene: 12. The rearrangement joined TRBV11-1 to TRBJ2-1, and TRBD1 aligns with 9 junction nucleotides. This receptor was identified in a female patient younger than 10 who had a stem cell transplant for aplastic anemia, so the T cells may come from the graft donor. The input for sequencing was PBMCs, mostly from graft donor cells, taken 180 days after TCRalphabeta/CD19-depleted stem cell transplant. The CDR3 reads CASSSGGQGTVAYNEQFF. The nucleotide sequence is TGTGCCAGCAGCTCGGGGGGACAGGGAACCGTGGCCTACAATGAGCAGTTCTTC. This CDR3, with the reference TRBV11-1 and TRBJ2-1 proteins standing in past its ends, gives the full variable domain EAEVAQSPRYKITEKSQAVAFWCDPISGHATLYWYRQILGQGPELLVQFQDESVVDDSQLPKDRFSAERLKGVDSTLKIQPAELGDSAMYLCASSSGGQGTVAYNEQFFGPGTRLTVL.